The present TCR beta chain was sequenced within a study of control samples from healthy donors and cancer patients. The method was immunoSEQ multiplex PCR; TCRdb's version includes in-frame clones alone and lacks a portion of them. The sample includes around 190,000 clones, around 90% of them seen just once. The V end lost 1 base, the J end lost 7 bases, and 14 bases lay between the germline ends. This CDR3 comprises 15 residues. CDR1 SGHAT and CDR2 FQNNGV come from the germline V gene. The sequenced sample was blood. The sequence was collected from a man younger than 40 in good health. V and J are TRBV11-2 and TRBJ1-5; D not certain. CDR3 amino acids: CASSLGRVSGQPQHF. The CDR3 DNA is TGTGCCAGCAGCTTAGGAAGGGTTAGCGGACAGCCCCAGCATTTT.